These 26 T cell receptor beta chains came from one sample sequenced in a study of blood T cells in healthy people across ages. Through a sample-barcoded 5' primer and a J-beta primer mix, a second PCR was run for 7 to 11 cycles. TCRdb reprocessed the 5' RACE reads via MiXCR and lists one record per CDR3 protein. The sample consists of 1.5 million to 1.9 million distinct CDR3 sequences, approximately 42% of them appearing once. Sequenced sample: blood. These receptors were taken from a woman between 18 and 30 years old in good health.

The chain combines TRBV6-5 with TRBJ2-1; 9 bases line up with TRBD2. Looked up from germline, CDR1 is MNHEY and CDR2 is SVGAGI. This CDR3 region has 19 residues. V trimming: 0 bases; J trimming: 0 bases; junction bases outside the gene matches: 9. Here the CDR3 DNA reads TGTGCCAGCAGTTACTCGATTAGCGGGGGCCCCTTCTCCTACAATGAGCAGTTCTTC. Translating it yields CASSYSISGGPFSYNEQFF.

With regard to this clonotype: One end of the junction does not line up with germline, which may come from a read error. The chain joins TRBV29-1 to TRBJ1-1; D is unresolved. The germline CDR1 and CDR2 sequences are SQVTM and ANQGSEA. CDR3 size: 12 residues. The CDR3 loop is CSVARRHTEAFF. CDR3 sequence (DNA): TGCAGCGTTGCTCGACGGCACACCGAAGCTTTCTTT. The whole variable domain, remainder taken from reference TRBV29-1 and TRBJ1-1, is SAVISQKPSRDICQRGTSLTIQCQVDSQVTMMFWYRQQPGQSLTLIATANQGSEATYESGFVIDKFPISRPNLTFSTLTVSNMSPEDSSIYLCSVARRHTEAFFGQGTRLTVV.

There are a few counts of this clonotype. The J gene is TRBJ1-2, the V gene TRBV29-1; 9 bases line up with TRBD1. In germline, CDR1 is SQVTM, CDR2 ANQGSEA. The CDR3 covers 12 residues. Losses at the gene ends were 6 bases for V and 4 bases for J; bases not matched to a gene: 3. This CDR3 is CSVRDRAYGYTF. In DNA form, the CDR3 reads TGCAGCGTCCGGGACAGGGCCTATGGCTACACCTTC.

In this sample, this clonotype turned up once. Written as DNA, the CDR3 is TGTGCCACCAGTGATGTAGCGGGGGGACAGAGCTCCTACAATGAGCAGTACTTC. Protein sequence: CATSDVAGGQSSYNEQYF. The chain employs TRBV24-1 and TRBJ2-7, with 10 bases aligning to TRBD2. CDR1 is KGHDR and CDR2 is SFDVKD in the germline V gene. Trimming at V came to 3 bases and at J to 7 bases, leaving 17 bases not matched to a gene. The CDR3 totals 18 residues.

V gene TRBV18 combines with J gene TRBJ2-7; 7 bases are shared with TRBD2. Germline CDR1 is KGHSH and CDR2 is LQKENI. The CDR3 runs 14 residues. V lost 4 bases, J lost 2 bases, and 5 bases stayed unmatched. The DNA for the CDR3 is TGTGCCAGCTCACGACTAGCTCTAACCTACGAGCAGTACTTC. It yields the protein CASSRLALTYEQYF.

V is TRBV6-2 or TRBV6-3 and J is TRBJ2-3; D may correspond to TRBD1 or TRBD2 (5 bases each). CDR3 length equals 15 residues. Trimming removed 4 bases at V and 7 bases at J, with 18 bases between. The V gene's germline CDR1 is MNHEY and CDR2 SVGEGT. The CDR3, as DNA: TGTGCCAGCAGTTCCCCGGGACCGCTCAAATATACGCAGTATTTT. Protein product: CASSSPGPLKYTQYF.

The V and J genes are TRBV4-1 and TRBJ1-5, with TRBD1 identical over 9 bases. J was trimmed by 6 bases and V by 0 bases; bases with no gene match: 3. The CDR3 sequence is 15 residues long. Germline V lookup: CDR1 MGHRA, CDR2 YSYEKL. This chain's CDR3 is CASSQDGTGSQPQHF. Here the CDR3 DNA reads TGCGCCAGCAGCCAAGATGGGACAGGGTCTCAGCCCCAGCATTTT.

This clonotype appeared many times. The rearrangement joins TRBV7-9 to TRBJ1-1; 10 nucleotides match TRBD1. The length of the CDR3 is 14 residues. J gave up 4 bases and V 5 bases, and 4 bases lay outside the gene matches. The V gene's germline CDR1 is SEHNR and CDR2 FQNEAQ (reference sequence). The CDR3 loop is CASSDRTGGTEAFF. The CDR3 DNA reads TGTGCCAGCAGCGATCGGACAGGGGGCACTGAAGCTTTCTTT.

The CDR3 spells CASSGPGTGGFAEAFF. CDR3 sequence (DNA): TGTGCCAGCAGCGGTCCCGGGACAGGGGGTTTCGCTGAAGCTTTCTTT. The chain employs TRBV13 and TRBJ1-1; 11 nucleotides agree with TRBD1. Germline V gene sequence: CDR1 PRHDT, CDR2 FYEKMQ (reference sequence). V was clipped by 5 bases and J by 6 bases; unmatched bases: 11. This CDR3 has 16 residues.

This clonotype has a handful of counts. The chain has TRBV29-1 and TRBJ2-7; TRBD1 matches 8 bases. The CDR3 loop spans 16 amino acids. V shed 4 bases and J 2 bases; nucleotides not matched to a gene: 13. Germline values: CDR1 SQVTM, CDR2 ANQGSEA. CDR3 loop: CSVAGTGRWWTYEQYF. CDR3 nucleotides: TGCAGCGTTGCTGGGACAGGAAGGTGGTGGACCTACGAGCAGTACTTC.

This clonotype was observed a handful of times. The CDR3 DNA reads TGCGCCAGCAGCGAGGGCAGGGTAACCTACAATGAGCAGTTCTTC. Translated: CASSEGRVTYNEQFF. V is TRBV5-1 and J is TRBJ2-1; either TRBD1 or TRBD2 may fit D (5 bases each). The germline V and J ends were trimmed by 4 bases and 2 bases, with 13 bases remaining between them. CDR1 and CDR2 from the germline V gene are SGHRS and YFSETQ. CDR3 length: 15 residues.

The rearrangement uses TRBV20-1 and TRBJ2-5; D might be TRBD2 (5 bases). The DNA end favors TRBJ2-1, so the J call may be wrong. Per germline, CDR1 DFQATT and CDR2 SNEGSKA (reference sequence). This CDR3 spans 15 amino acids. Here the CDR3 reads CSAKPPPLVRETQFF. CDR3 DNA sequence: TGCAGTGCCAAACCTCCCCCACTAGTCCGAGAGACCCAGTTCTTC.

Only one count was recorded for this clonotype. The V call is TRBV20-1, the J call TRBJ2-5, with D perhaps TRBD1 (5 bases). CDR3 size: 13 residues. CDR1 DFQATT and CDR2 SNEGSKA come from the germline V gene (reference sequence). V gave up 4 bases and J gave up 4 bases, with 13 bases separating them. The CDR3 sequence: CSANRIIIETQYF. CDR3 nucleotide sequence: TGCAGTGCTAACAGGATAATAATAGAGACCCAGTACTTC.

This clonotype was found a few times. This chain connects TRBV2 to TRBJ2-1; D is uncertain. The CDR3 spans 12 residues. Trimming shortened V by 2 bases and J by 9 bases, and 8 bases separated the two germline ends. Germline-derived CDR1 and CDR2 are SNHLY and FYNNEI. This CDR3 reads CASSERMGEQFF. DNA for the CDR3: TGTGCCAGCAGTGAAAGGATGGGTGAGCAGTTCTTC.

The chain has TRBV21-1 and TRBJ1-1. TRBV21-1 corresponds to a pseudogene. The CDR3 contains 13 residues. CDR3 loop: CASTMGGGTEAFF. CDR3 sequence (DNA): TGTGCCAGCACCATGGGAGGGGGGACTGAAGCTTTCTTT.

This clonotype was seen a few times. V and J are TRBV12-3 or TRBV12-4 and TRBJ2-5, with a possible D match to TRBD2 (6 bases). The CDR3 consists of 15 residues. Between the trimmed V and J ends, which lost 6 bases and 6 bases, there was a span of 20 bases. CDR3 sequence: CASRNGAGGLKTQYF. CDR3 DNA: TGTGCCAGCAGAAATGGGGCGGGTGGACTAAAGACCCAGTACTTC.

This clonotype was seen a handful of times. V and J are TRBV20-1 and TRBJ2-3; 8 positions match TRBD1. The CDR3 is made up of 14 amino acids. V was clipped by 6 bases and J by 1 base; unmatched bases: 6. Germline V lookup: CDR1 DFQATT, CDR2 SNEGSKA (reference sequence). CDR3 sequence (DNA): TGCAGTGCCCCGGACAGGGACCGCACAGATACGCAGTATTTT. Protein: CSAPDRDRTDTQYF.

This sequence joins TRBV2 and TRBJ2-5; 9 bases are a match to TRBD1. Germline V lookup: CDR1 SNHLY, CDR2 FYNNEI. Trimming removed 6 bases from V and 1 base from J; junction bases left unmatched: 12. The CDR3 consists of 17 residues. CDR3 sequence (DNA): TGTGCCAGCAGGCCTGATCCGGGACAGGGTCTCCAAGAGACCCAGTACTTC. The encoded protein is CASRPDPGQGLQETQYF.

V and J are TRBV6-6 and TRBJ2-3; D gene uncertain. The ends were cut back, 8 bases at V and 11 bases at J, with 14 bases in the middle. CDR3 size: 11 residues. The germline CDR1 and CDR2 sequences are MNHNY and SVGAGI (reference sequence). The DNA for the CDR3 is TGTGCCAGCGCCGTCCGGCATGGGCAGTATTTT. The encoded protein is CASAVRHGQYF.

The sample holds a few counts of this clonotype. The rearrangement links TRBV24-1 to TRBJ2-1; D could derive from TRBD1 or TRBD2 (5 bases each). V was pared by 4 bases and J by 6 bases, with 15 bases between. From germline, CDR1 is KGHDR and CDR2 SFDVKD. This CDR3 has 15 residues. CDR3 nucleotide sequence: TGTGCCACCAGTGAGTCAGGGACCCCGATCAATGAGCAGTTCTTC. This translates into CATSESGTPINEQFF.

This rearrangement joins TRBV7-2 to TRBJ1-2, with 7 bases fitting TRBD1. Germline V gene sequence: CDR1 SGHTA, CDR2 FQGNSA. The ends lost 5 bases at V and 6 bases at J; junction bases unmatched: 15. This CDR3 contains 16 residues. In DNA form, the CDR3 reads TGTGCCAGCAGCCTACGATCCCTCCAGGGGGACGATGGCTACACCTTC. Encoded protein: CASSLRSLQGDDGYTF.

The table lists this clonotype with a count of one. The chain recombines TRBV28 with TRBJ2-3; 7 bases fit TRBD2. The junction had 6 bases not matched to a gene; V was cut back by 4 bases and J by 5 bases. Germline V lookup: CDR1 MDHEN, CDR2 SYDVKM. The CDR3 contains 14 residues. The CDR3 here is CASSSRDYLDTQYF. CDR3 DNA: TGTGCCAGCAGTTCCCGGGACTATTTAGATACGCAGTATTTT.

J is TRBJ2-1 and V is TRBV20-1; 12 bases align to TRBD1. The germline gives CDR1 DFQATT, CDR2 SNEGSKA (reference sequence). This CDR3 has 14 amino acids. V trimming: 1 base; J trimming: 10 bases; junction bases outside the gene matches: 5. CDR3 DNA sequence: TGCAGTGCTAGAGGGGGACAGGGGGCAAACGAGCAGTTCTTC. Amino acids: CSARGGQGANEQFF.

CDR3 nucleotide sequence: TGTGCCAGCAGTCCTCCACTTATTTATAGCAATCAGCCCCAGCATTTT. Amino acids: CASSPPLIYSNQPQHF. The genes are TRBV28 and TRBJ1-5, with no clear D. From germline, CDR1 is MDHEN and CDR2 SYDVKM. CDR3 size: 16 residues. V was cut by 5 bases and J by 0 bases, with 14 bases left in between.

The rearrangement joins TRBV28 to TRBJ2-5; no reliable D call. The CDR3 loop spans 12 amino acids. Germline V lookup: CDR1 MDHEN, CDR2 SYDVKM. Trimming left V 3 bases short and J 7 bases short, with 9 bases between. CDR3 nucleotide sequence: TGTGCCAGCAGTTTGGGCCTATTGACCCAGTACTTC. Translated, it gives CASSLGLLTQYF.

The chain carries TRBV6-5 and TRBJ2-1, with TRBD2 as a possible D gene (7 bases). The V gene lost 2 bases and the J gene lost 9 bases, with 20 bases spanning the gap. The CDR3 is 16 residues long. Germline V gives CDR1 MNHEY, CDR2 SVGAGI. As DNA, the CDR3 is TGTGCCAGCAGTTACGCCCGGCGGGGGACACGAGGTGAGCAGTTCTTC. It is translated as CASSYARRGTRGEQFF.